The 3 T cell receptor beta chains given below trace back to one sample, sequenced in a study of T cell responses to AZD1222 COVID-19 vaccine. Repertoires were generated with immunoSEQ multiplex PCR, while TCRdb's copy carries only in-frame clones and drops some. The sample has about 170,000 clones, 85% to 90% seen once; the top ten hold 6.9%. Sequences were derived from peripheral blood, sampled on day 0 of AZD1222 vaccination. Every receptor here comes from an adult in good health.

This clone came up once. The chain links TRBV2 to TRBJ1-1; D remains ambiguous. Trimming removed 6 bases from V and 6 bases from J, with 8 bases in between. The CDR3 is 11 amino acids. Germline values: CDR1 SNHLY, CDR2 FYNNEI. CDR3 region: CASSPTAEAFF. CDR3 nucleotide sequence: TGTGCCAGCAGCCCGACCGCTGAAGCTTTCTTT. Filled out from reference TRBV2 and TRBJ1-1, the complete variable domain reads EPEVTQTPSHQVTQMGQEVILRCVPISNHLYFYWYRQILGQKVEFLVSFYNNEISEKSEIFDDQFSVERPDGSNFTLKIRSTKLEDSAMYFCASSPTAEAFFGQGTRLTVV.

The chain employs TRBV10-3 and TRBJ2-5; 8 bases agree with TRBD1. The CDR3 loop spans 14 amino acids. V was pared by 4 bases and J by 4 bases, with 5 bases of the junction left unmatched. Looked up from germline, CDR1 is ENHRY and CDR2 is SYGVKD. The CDR3 protein is CAISGTGGGETQYF. The CDR3 DNA sequence: TGTGCCATCAGTGGTACAGGGGGTGGAGAGACCCAGTACTTC.

The rearrangement uses TRBV3-1 (or the pseudogene TRBV3-2) and TRBJ1-4; no definite D call. Germline-derived CDR1 and CDR2 are LGHDT and YNNKEL (reference sequence). This CDR3 has 21 amino acids. The V end lost 0 bases, the J end lost 0 bases, and 23 bases lay between the germline ends. The CDR3 reads CASSQDIDPCGVRSTNEKLFF. The CDR3, as DNA: TGTGCCAGCAGCCAAGATATTGATCCGTGTGGGGTAAGGTCAACTAATGAAAAACTGTTTTTT.